This TCR beta chain originates from a study of blood T cell repertoires in COVID-19. Overall study: Both acute and convalescent COVID-19 samples were obtained from the United States, Italy and Spain.

Per the authors' pipeline: Quantification of nucleated cells was approximated via reference gene primer amplification. The data were produced by immunoSEQ multiplex PCR, yet TCRdb's version contains in-frame clones alone and is incomplete. The D gene and trimming were derived from the DNA, and the V and J assignments and clone size from that table. The repertoire holds approximately 180,000 clones, with around 87% as singletons. V lost 0 bases and J 11 bases, leaving 19 bases between the germline ends. Germline V gives CDR1 GTSNPN, CDR2 SVGIG (reference sequence). This CDR3 is built from 14 residues.

The specimen sequenced was peripheral blood. The V and J genes are TRBV30 and TRBJ1-1, with a tentative D call TRBD1 (6 bases). This clonotype was obtained from a man aged 35 to 55 with active or convalescent COVID-19. This CDR3 reads CAWSVRGGGSLAFF. CDR3 sequence (DNA): TGTGCCTGGAGTGTACGAGGGGGGGGTTCTTTGGCTTTCTTT.